This TCR beta chain was recorded in a study of T cell responses to AZD1222 COVID-19 vaccine. Regarding this clone: What it recognizes is unknown.

Study-wide results and limits: Repertoire sampling occurred only after the peak T cell response.

Using immunoSEQ multiplex PCR, the repertoire was profiled, and TCRdb retains in-frame clones only, with some absent. The repertoire consists of roughly 150,000 clones, with 75% to 90% occurring once and the leading ten covering roughly 4%. The source of this sequence is an adult in good health. The sequences come from peripheral blood, collected on day 0 of AZD1222 vaccination.

The CDR3 loop reads CASSPSATLAYGYTF. For the CDR3, the DNA is TGTGCCAGCAGCCCCTCGGCCACGTTGGCCTATGGCTACACCTTC. V is TRBV7-2 and J is TRBJ1-2, with D hard to call. Germline CDR1 and CDR2: SGHTA and FQGNSA. The CDR3 extends over 15 amino acids. V lost 5 bases to trimming and J lost 4 bases, with 17 bases between them.